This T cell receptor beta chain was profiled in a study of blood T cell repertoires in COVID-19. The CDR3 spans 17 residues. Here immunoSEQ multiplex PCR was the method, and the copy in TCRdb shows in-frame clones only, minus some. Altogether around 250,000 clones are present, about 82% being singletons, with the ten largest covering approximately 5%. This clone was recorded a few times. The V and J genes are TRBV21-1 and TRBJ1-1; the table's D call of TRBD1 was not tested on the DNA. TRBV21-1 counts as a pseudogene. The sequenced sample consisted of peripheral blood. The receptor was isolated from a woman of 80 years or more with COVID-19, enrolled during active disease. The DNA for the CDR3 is TGTGCCAGCAGCAAACGGGGACAGGGGTCCGTAACCACTGAAGCTTTCTTT. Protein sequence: CASSKRGQGSVTTEAFF.